This entry is about one T cell receptor (beta chain). Its antigen remains unknown. The V end lost 10 bases, the J end lost 3 bases, and 28 bases lay between the germline ends. Germline CDR1 SEHNR, CDR2 FQNEAQ (reference sequence). The CDR3 is made up of 17 amino acids. This record belongs to a study of OX40 agonist ivuxolimab in advanced cancers. Looking at the study overall: It was ivuxolimab, an agonistic anti-OX40 (CD134) antibody, that patients were treated with. Partial responses were achieved by three patients, one with hepatocellular carcinoma and two with cutaneous melanoma. Whole-study findings and limits: Determination of antigen specificity was not performed for the expanded peripheral T cells.

Measured with immunoSEQ multiplex PCR; TCRdb has only the in-frame clones, and not every one. Among about 10,000 clones listed, 70% to 85% were seen once. Sequencing was performed on CD4+ or CD8+ T cells sorted from blood, taken in a trial of the OX40 agonist ivuxolimab. The chain combines TRBV7-9 with TRBJ2-7; either TRBD1 or TRBD2 may supply D (5 bases each). This receptor was taken from an adult with an advanced solid tumor such as melanoma, head and neck, liver or kidney cancer. CDR3 sequence: CAIEPRGPVIWDYEQYF. In nucleotides, the CDR3 is TGTGCCATTGAGCCCCGGGGCCCCGTTATTTGGGACTACGAGCAGTACTTC.